This is a list of T cell receptor beta chains from one sample in a study of monozygotic twins with inflammatory bowel disease. TCRdb re-called the 5' RACE reads; one entry per CDR3 protein, DNA not given. Its table lists around 380,000 distinct CDR3 sequences. Sequencing was carried out using blood. The receptors here all came from a human donor with ulcerative colitis or Crohn's disease, or a healthy co-twin of an affected twin (not recorded which). CDR3s include the opening cysteine and the closing phenylalanine or tryptophan.

V	J	CDR3
TRBV7-9	TRBJ2-1	CASSLDREGNEQFF
TRBV7-9	TRBJ1-1	CASSLGLADAFF
TRBV27	TRBJ2-7	CASMTLGGRDEQYF
TRBV20-1	TRBJ2-3	CSARPGRAADTQYF
TRBV4-1	TRBJ2-2	CASSRRLGTGGDRAGELFF
TRBV6-5	TRBJ1-2	CASGQNPNYGYTF
TRBV3-1	TRBJ2-5	CASSQDVKTQYF
TRBV27	TRBJ2-1	CASSLWDPGFDEQFF
TRBV29-1	TRBJ2-3	CSVVQGAQGDTQYF
TRBV7-3	TRBJ1-6	CASSQGTQGSPLHF
TRBV7-9	TRBJ1-1	CASSLDQVTLGTEAFF
TRBV27	TRBJ2-7	CASSSGLAGASTYEQYF
TRBV5-1	TRBJ2-5	CASSLEGPETQYF
TRBV6-5	TRBJ2-1	CASSATGLAGGYFEQFF
TRBV28	TRBJ2-2	CASRTLGAVINTGELFF
TRBV12-3/TRBV12-4	TRBJ2-1	CASSRSTSLNEQFF
TRBV30	TRBJ1-6	CAWSGTGLPSPLHF
TRBV7-9	TRBJ1-4	CASSQDRGSTNEKLFF
TRBV5-6	TRBJ2-3	CASSSQPTSVPDTQYF
TRBV4-3	TRBJ1-1	CASSQFKNTEAFF
TRBV13	TRBJ2-7	CASSSRGKYEQYF
TRBV5-4	TRBJ2-1	CASSLDVTSGATFF
TRBV10-3	TRBJ1-4	CAISSTGTGGEKLFF
TRBV5-1	TRBJ1-1	CASSLQGVGFGTEAFF
TRBV7-6	TRBJ2-7	CASSRQGFYEQYF
TRBV5-1	TRBJ2-1	CASSPFGADSYNEQFF
TRBV11-2	TRBJ2-1	CASRSRTSNYNEQFF
TRBV20-1	TRBJ2-1	CSAGSGGNYNEQFF
TRBV20-1	TRBJ2-1	CSAKGLAGEQFF
TRBV6-2/TRBV6-3	TRBJ2-1	CASRETGAQFF
TRBV3-1	TRBJ1-2	CASSPLAQGGYTF
TRBV7-2	TRBJ2-2	CASSSTSSVTGELFF
TRBV4-1	TRBJ2-3	CASSLAQGAISTDTQYF
TRBV29-1	TRBJ2-5	CSVERTASGVLETQYF
TRBV7-6	TRBJ2-1	CASSELLGPFNEQFF
TRBV5-6	TRBJ2-7	CASSMREQGTHEQYF
TRBV7-9	TRBJ2-7	CASSPPSWQSTYEQYF
TRBV28	TRBJ2-1	CASSPGGTSSYNEQFF
TRBV27	TRBJ2-1	CASSLSASGGNEQFF
TRBV7-9	TRBJ2-1	CASGTSGRRDEQFF
TRBV7-2	TRBJ1-5	CASSLWHNQPQHF
TRBV18	TRBJ2-1	CASSRDLGIEQFF
TRBV5-1	TRBJ1-1	CASSLDGDVGTEAFF
TRBV5-1	TRBJ1-2	CASSLDPNGDGYTF
TRBV28	TRBJ2-5	CASSRPGSRETQYF